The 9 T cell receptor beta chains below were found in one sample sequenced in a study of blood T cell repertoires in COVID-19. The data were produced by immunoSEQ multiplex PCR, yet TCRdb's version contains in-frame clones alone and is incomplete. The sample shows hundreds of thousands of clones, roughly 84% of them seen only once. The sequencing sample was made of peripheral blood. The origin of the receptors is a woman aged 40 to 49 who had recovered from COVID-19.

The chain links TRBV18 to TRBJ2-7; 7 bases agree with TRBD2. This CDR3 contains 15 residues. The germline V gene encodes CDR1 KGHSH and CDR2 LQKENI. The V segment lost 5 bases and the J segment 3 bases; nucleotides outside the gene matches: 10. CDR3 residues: CASSTSQGGYYEQYF. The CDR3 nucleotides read TGTGCCAGCTCAACAAGCCAGGGAGGGTACTACGAGCAGTACTTC.

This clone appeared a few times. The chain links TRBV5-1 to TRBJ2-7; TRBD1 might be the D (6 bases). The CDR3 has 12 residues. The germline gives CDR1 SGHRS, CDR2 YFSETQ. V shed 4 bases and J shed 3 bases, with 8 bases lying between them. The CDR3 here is CASSRDNYEQYF. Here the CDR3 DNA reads TGCGCCAGCAGCCGGGACAACTACGAGCAGTACTTC.

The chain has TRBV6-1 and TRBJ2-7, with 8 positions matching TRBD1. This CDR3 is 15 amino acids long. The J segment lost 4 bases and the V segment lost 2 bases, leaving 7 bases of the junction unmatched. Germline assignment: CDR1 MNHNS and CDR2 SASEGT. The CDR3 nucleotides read TGTGCCAGCAGTGAAAGGGACAGGAGTCGGTACGAGCAGTACTTC. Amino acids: CASSERDRSRYEQYF.

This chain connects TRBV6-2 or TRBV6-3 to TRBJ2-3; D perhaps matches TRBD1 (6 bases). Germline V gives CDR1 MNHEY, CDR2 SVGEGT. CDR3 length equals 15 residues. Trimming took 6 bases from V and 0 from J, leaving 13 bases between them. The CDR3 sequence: CASSRDIPSTDTQYF. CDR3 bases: TGTGCCAGCAGCCGGGACATTCCTAGCACAGATACGCAGTATTTT.

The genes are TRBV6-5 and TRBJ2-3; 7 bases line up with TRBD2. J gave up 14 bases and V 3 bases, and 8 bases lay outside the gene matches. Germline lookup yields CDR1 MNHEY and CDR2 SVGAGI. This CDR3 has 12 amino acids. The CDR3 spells CASSYGGGRSYF. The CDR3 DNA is TGTGCCAGCAGTTATGGCGGGGGAAGGTCGTATTTT.

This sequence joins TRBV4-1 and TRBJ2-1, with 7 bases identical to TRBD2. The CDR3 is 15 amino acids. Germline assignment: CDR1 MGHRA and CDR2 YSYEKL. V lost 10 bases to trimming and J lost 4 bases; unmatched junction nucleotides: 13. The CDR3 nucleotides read TGCGCCACCGGTCGGGGGGAAGCCTTTTACAATGAGCAGTTCTTC. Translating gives CATGRGEAFYNEQFF.

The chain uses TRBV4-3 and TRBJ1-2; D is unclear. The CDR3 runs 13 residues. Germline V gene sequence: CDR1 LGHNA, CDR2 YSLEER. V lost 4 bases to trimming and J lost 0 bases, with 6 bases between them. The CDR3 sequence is CASSPTPNYGYTF. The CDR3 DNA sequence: TGCGCCAGCAGCCCGACACCTAACTATGGCTACACCTTC.

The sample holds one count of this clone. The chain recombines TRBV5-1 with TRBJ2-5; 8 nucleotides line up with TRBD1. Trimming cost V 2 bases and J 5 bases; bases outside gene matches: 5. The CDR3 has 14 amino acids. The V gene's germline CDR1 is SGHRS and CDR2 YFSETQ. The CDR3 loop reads CASSFGQGWETQYF. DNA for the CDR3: TGCGCCAGCAGCTTTGGACAGGGTTGGGAGACCCAGTACTTC. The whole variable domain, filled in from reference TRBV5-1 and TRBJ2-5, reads KAGVTQTPRYLIKTRGQQVTLSCSPISGHRSVSWYQQTPGQGLQFLFEYFSETQRNKGNFPGRFSGRQFSNSRSEMNVSTLELGDSALYLCASSFGQGWETQYFGPGTRLLVL.

The CDR3 here is CASSLGLAGEALGQETQYF. In nucleotides, the CDR3 is TGTGCCAGCAGCCTGGGACTAGCGGGGGAGGCCCTGGGGCAAGAGACCCAGTACTTC. This sequence joins TRBV4-2 and TRBJ2-5, with TRBD2 matching 14 bases. The V gene's germline CDR1 is LGHNA and CDR2 YNFKEQ. The trim removed 4 bases at V and 2 bases at J, leaving 12 bases unmatched. The CDR3 sequence is 19 residues long.